Shown below are 32 T cell receptor beta chains from a single sample sequenced in a study of CD8+CD57+ T cells in acquired aplastic anemia (dated by TCRdb to the late 2010s). Patients chosen for sequencing had shown expansion of CD8+CD57+ cells by flow cytometry. The sequencer listed for this sample is Illumina HiSeq 2000. TCR beta VDJ combination and CDR3 sequence profiling used genomic DNA as the template. The public reads were quality trimmed at Q25 with fastp and then assembled into clones with MiXCR by TCRdb, keeping productive beta chains. Each CDR3 protein gets just one entry, which takes the most common genes and DNA from the rows behind it. The sample table holds about 120,000 distinct CDR3 sequences, of which over 55% were seen once. The ten most abundant clones make up about 31% of the sample. What was sequenced was sorted CD4+, CD8+, or CD8+CD57+ T cells (not recorded which) from PBMCs. The receptor source for this set is a human donor with aplastic anemia.

This clonotype was counted ten times or more. This chain links TRBV6-1 with TRBJ2-2; maybe TRBD1 (6 bases). The germline V gene encodes CDR1 MNHNS and CDR2 SASEGT. Trimming cost V 5 bases and J 8 bases, with 9 bases left between them. This CDR3 region has 12 residues. CDR3 in amino acids: CASSQQGGELFF. The CDR3 DNA reads TGTGCCAGCAGTCAACAGGGTGGGGAGCTGTTTTTT.

The genes are TRBV15 and TRBJ2-7, with 11 bases lining up with TRBD1. The CDR3 spans 15 residues. Germline V lookup: CDR1 LNHNV, CDR2 YYDKDF (reference sequence). The V and J ends lost 8 bases and 6 bases, in that order; junction bases with no gene match: 12. CDR3 nucleotides: TGTGCCACCGGATCCACGCGGACAGGGGGCCGCGAGCAGTACTTC. Translated: CATGSTRTGGREQYF.

This chain uses TRBV19 with TRBJ1-1; perhaps TRBD1 as D (5 bases). Germline V lookup: CDR1 LNHDA, CDR2 SQIVND (reference sequence). The CDR3 covers 13 residues. Trimming stripped 6 bases from V and 1 base from J, with 9 bases between. DNA for the CDR3: TGTGCCAGTAGAAGGGACGCGAACACTGAAGCTTTCTTT. Protein sequence: CASRRDANTEAFF.

The chain is built from TRBV29-1 and TRBJ2-7; D not certain. V shed 4 bases and J shed 0 bases, with 13 bases lying between them. This CDR3 region has 14 residues. Looked up from germline, CDR1 is SQVTM and CDR2 is ANQGSEA. CDR3 region: CSVAGDENSYEQYF. CDR3 in DNA: TGCAGCGTTGCGGGCGACGAGAACTCCTACGAGCAGTACTTC.

The rearrangement links TRBV15 to TRBJ2-3; D unresolved. Germline V gene sequence: CDR1 LNHNV, CDR2 YYDKDF (reference sequence). With 0 bases removed from V and 3 bases from J, the gap between germline ends came to 7 bases. This CDR3 comprises 14 residues. The CDR3 coding sequence is TGTGCCACCAGCAGAGACTCCCCTACAGATACGCAGTATTTT. Translating it yields CATSRDSPTDTQYF.

The chain is built from TRBV10-3 and TRBJ2-3, with TRBD2 identical over 7 bases. CDR1 and CDR2 (germline): ENHRY, SYGVKD. The J segment lost 2 bases and the V segment lost 0 bases, leaving 5 bases of the junction unmatched. This CDR3 region has 16 residues. The CDR3 nucleotides are TGTGCCATCAGTGAGTCTAGCGGGCCATACACAGATACGCAGTATTTT. This translates into CAISESSGPYTDTQYF.

This chain links TRBV12-3 or TRBV12-4 with TRBJ1-2; 7 bases fit TRBD1. This CDR3 contains 15 residues. Germline trimming cut 10 bases from V and 3 bases from J; bases unmatched to any gene: 14. Written as DNA, the CDR3 is TGTGCCATCCAGATCGCTCGGGACAGCGACTATGGCTACACCTTC. Protein product: CAIQIARDSDYGYTF.

This clonotype was recorded many times. This rearrangement joins TRBV25-1 to TRBJ1-6, with D tentatively TRBD1 (5 bases). Trimming cost V 3 bases and J 6 bases, with 9 bases left between them. Looked up from germline, CDR1 is MGHDK and CDR2 is SYGVNS. The CDR3 loop spans 14 amino acids. The CDR3 loop is CASSDRDGNSPLHF. The CDR3 region has the DNA TGTGCCAGCAGTGACAGGGACGGTAATTCACCCCTCCACTTT.

This clonotype showed up just a few times. Given a much more abundant clone one base away, this may be a read error. The V call is TRBV12-3 or TRBV12-4, the J call TRBJ2-7, with TRBD1 matching 7 bases. The CDR3 extends over 13 amino acids. The CDR3 bases are TGTGCCAGCAGTTTCGGGACAGCGTGGGAGCGGTACTTC. Amino acid sequence: CASSFGTAWERYF.

The rearrangement joins TRBV20-1 to TRBJ2-2; D may be TRBD1 (5 bases). The V gene lost 3 bases and the J gene lost 1 base, with 9 bases spanning the gap. The germline CDR1 and CDR2 sequences are DFQATT and SNEGSKA (reference sequence). The CDR3 totals 14 residues. The CDR3 here is CSARRTGNTGELFF. CDR3 DNA: TGCAGTGCTAGGCGCACAGGGAACACCGGGGAGCTGTTTTTT.

The chain combines TRBV14 with TRBJ2-7, with D uncertain. CDR1 and CDR2 (germline): SGHDN, FVKESK. There are 15 residues in the CDR3. V was pared by 1 base and J by 0 bases, with 10 bases between. For the CDR3, the DNA is TGTGCCAGCAGCCAAGGAGTATGGGACTCCTACGAGCAGTACTTC. Its protein product is CASSQGVWDSYEQYF.

The chain couples TRBV25-1 to TRBJ2-2; D is possibly TRBD1 (5 bases). Looked up from germline, CDR1 is MGHDK and CDR2 is SYGVNS. Trimming stripped 2 bases from V and 1 base from J, with 5 bases between. The CDR3 is 14 amino acids. The CDR3 loop reads CASSEQGNTGELFF. The CDR3 DNA is TGTGCCAGCAGTGAACAGGGGAACACCGGGGAGCTGTTTTTT.

V and J are TRBV7-9 and TRBJ2-2; a weak D match, TRBD2 (6 bases). Germline CDR1 SEHNR, CDR2 FQNEAQ (reference sequence). This CDR3 comprises 15 residues. V lost 2 bases and J 7 bases, leaving 14 bases between the germline ends. CDR3 in DNA: TGTGCCAGCAGCTTATCTGAGACTAGGGGCGGGGAGCTGTTTTTT. Its protein is CASSLSETRGGELFF.

The chain recombines TRBV29-1 with TRBJ1-1, with D possibly matching TRBD1 (5 bases). Germline CDR1 and CDR2: SQVTM and ANQGSEA. This CDR3 has 12 residues. Trimming left V 5 bases short and J 4 bases short, with 11 bases between. The CDR3 DNA sequence: TGCAGCGTTTCGGGGCAGGGCACTGAAGCTTTCTTT. This codes for CSVSGQGTEAFF.

The gene calls are TRBV20-1 and TRBJ2-7; 10 bases are shared with TRBD2. The CDR3 runs 15 residues. Trimming cost V 2 bases and J 5 bases; bases outside gene matches: 9. Germline V lookup: CDR1 DFQATT, CDR2 SNEGSKA (reference sequence). The chain's CDR3 is CSARRASGRSDEQYF. The CDR3 DNA follows: TGCAGTGCTAGAAGAGCTAGCGGGAGATCCGACGAGCAGTACTTC.

V gene TRBV30 combines with J gene TRBJ2-1; the D is unclear. Germline-derived CDR1 and CDR2 are GTSNPN and SVGIG (reference sequence). V was clipped by 2 bases and J by 8 bases, with 16 bases between them. This CDR3 is built from 14 residues. CDR3 nucleotide sequence: TGTGCCTGGAGTCCTGGGCAGCTAATTGATGAGCAGTTCTTC. Translated: CAWSPGQLIDEQFF.

The rearrangement uses TRBV15 and TRBJ2-5; TRBD2 agrees at 13 bases. The CDR3 covers 14 residues. The V segment lost 0 bases and the J segment 9 bases; nucleotides outside the gene matches: 1. Germline V gene lookup returns CDR1 LNHNV and CDR2 YYDKDF (reference sequence). In DNA, the CDR3 is TGTGCCACCAGCAGAGAGACTAGCGGGAGGCCCCAGTACTTC. This sequence encodes CATSRETSGRPQYF.

This chain joins TRBV10-3 and TRBJ1-2; weak D call: TRBD1 (5 bases). The germline V gene encodes CDR1 ENHRY and CDR2 SYGVKD. This CDR3 is built from 14 residues. Trimming pared 10 bases from V and 4 bases from J, leaving 19 bases between. CDR3 nucleotide sequence: TGTGCCACCAGGGACGGAAAACGTGGCTATGGCTACACCTTC. It specifies CATRDGKRGYGYTF.

This clonotype was detected only once. V is TRBV7-2 and J is TRBJ2-5; TRBD1 agrees at 9 bases. The germline gives CDR1 SGHTA, CDR2 FQGNSA. The CDR3 has 16 amino acids. J lost 8 bases, V lost 3 bases, and 13 bases had no gene match. In nucleotides, the CDR3 is TGTGCCAGCAGCTTGGACAGGGGTTCAGGCGGGAGAACCCAGTACTTC. Amino acid sequence: CASSLDRGSGGRTQYF.

The genes are TRBV29-1 and TRBJ2-5; D not resolved. CDR1 and CDR2 from the germline V gene are SQVTM and ANQGSEA. Trimming left V 2 bases short and J 1 base short, with 8 bases between. This CDR3 contains 13 residues. In nucleotides, the CDR3 is TGCAGCGTTGAACAGCCAGGCCAAGAGACCCAGTACTTC. Residues: CSVEQPGQETQYF. The full variable domain, its missing parts supplied by reference TRBV29-1 and TRBJ2-5, is SAVISQKPSRDICQRGTSLTIQCQVDSQVTMMFWYRQQPGQSLTLIATANQGSEATYESGFVIDKFPISRPNLTFSTLTVSNMSPEDSSIYLCSVEQPGQETQYFGPGTRLLVL.

The chain is built from TRBV25-1 and TRBJ2-5; D may be TRBD1 or TRBD2 (5 bases each). The V gene lost 1 base and the J gene lost 1 base, with 16 bases spanning the gap. Germline CDR1 and CDR2: MGHDK and SYGVNS. CDR3 length equals 17 residues. The CDR3 region has the DNA TGTGCCAGCAGTGAATTCCCTGGGCAGGGAGTCCAAGAGACCCAGTACTTC. Translating gives CASSEFPGQGVQETQYF.

With respect to this clonotype: A much larger clonotype is one base distant, so this may be a read error. The CDR3 reads CASSLALGTDYGYTF. The CDR3 DNA follows: TGTGCCAGCAGCTTAGCATTGGGGACAGACTATGGCTACACCTTC. V and J are TRBV7-2 and TRBJ1-2; 7 bases align to TRBD1. The CDR3 has 15 residues. V shed 0 bases and J 3 bases; nucleotides not matched to a gene: 4. The germline gives CDR1 SGHTA, CDR2 FQGNSA.

The rearrangement joins TRBV19 to TRBJ2-7, with 10 nucleotides matching TRBD2. The CDR3 is 15 amino acids. With V trimmed by 6 bases and J by 1 base, 6 bases remained unmatched. Germline assignment: CDR1 LNHDA and CDR2 SQIVND (reference sequence). The CDR3 DNA reads as TGTGCCAGTAGCGATAGCGGGGGGTATTCCTACGAGCAGTACTTC. Translating gives CASSDSGGYSYEQYF.

For this clonotype: As the CDR3 is not closed by the conserved phenylalanine or tryptophan, this likely results from a read error. V usage is TRBV25-1 and J usage is TRBJ1-4; D might be TRBD1 (6 bases). With 6 bases removed from V and 1 base from J, the gap between germline ends came to 12 bases. The CDR3 is 15 residues long. In germline, CDR1 is MGHDK, CDR2 SYGVNS. The CDR3 is CASSDPRGTNEKLFS. The CDR3 DNA reads TGTGCCAGCAGCGATCCCAGGGGAACTAATGAAAAACTGTTTTCT.

The genes are TRBV19 and TRBJ1-2; the D gene is possibly TRBD1 (6 bases). Trimming took off 7 bases at V and 5 bases at J, with 17 bases between the two ends. CDR1 is LNHDA, CDR2 SQIVND, per germline (reference sequence). The CDR3 spans 14 residues. This chain's CDR3 is CASTQGGGSYGYTF. CDR3 sequence (DNA): TGTGCCAGTACACAGGGCGGCGGATCGTATGGCTACACCTTC. Full variable domain (rest looked up from reference TRBV19 and TRBJ1-2): DGGITQSPKYLFRKEGQNVTLSCEQNLNHDAMYWYRQDPGQGLRLIYYSQIVNDFQKGDIAEGYSVSREKKESFPLTVTSAQKNPTAFYLCASTQGGGSYGYTFGSGTRLTVV.

This chain links TRBV29-1 with TRBJ2-7, with TRBD1 matching 9 bases. The CDR3 covers 13 residues. The ends lost 6 bases at V and 6 bases at J; junction bases unmatched: 9. In germline, CDR1 is SQVTM, CDR2 ANQGSEA. The DNA for the CDR3 is TGCAGCGTACCCGGGACAGGGTGGTCCGAGCAGTACTTC. Amino acid sequence: CSVPGTGWSEQYF.

This chain links TRBV7-8 with TRBJ2-5; D is unresolved. The CDR3 consists of 13 residues. From germline, CDR1 is SGHVS and CDR2 FQNEAQ. The ends were cut back, 1 base at V and 2 bases at J, with 5 bases in the middle. In DNA, the CDR3 is TGTGCCAGCAGCTTAGACAATCAAGAGACCCAGTACTTC. Translation: CASSLDNQETQYF.

The V call is TRBV11-1, the J call TRBJ1-6; 7 nucleotides agree with TRBD1. V shed 5 bases and J 4 bases; nucleotides not matched to a gene: 8. The V gene's germline CDR1 is SGHAT and CDR2 FQDESV (reference sequence). There are 16 residues in the CDR3. As DNA, the CDR3 is TGTGCCAGCAGCGAGACAGGGACTCGGTATAATTCACCCCTCCACTTT. Translating gives CASSETGTRYNSPLHF.

The V and J genes are TRBV25-1 and TRBJ2-3; D unclear. Germline lookup yields CDR1 MGHDK and CDR2 SYGVNS. This CDR3 contains 15 residues. V lost 3 bases and J lost 2, with 12 bases in between. CDR3 nucleotides: TGTGCCAGCAGTGACGCCTCCTTTATCACAGATACGCAGTATTTT. It is translated as CASSDASFITDTQYF.

The genes are TRBV20-1 and TRBJ2-3, with D possibly matching TRBD1 (6 bases). The germline gives CDR1 DFQATT, CDR2 SNEGSKA (reference sequence). The V and J ends lost 3 bases and 5 bases respectively, with 12 bases between them. CDR3 length equals 13 residues. The CDR3 sequence is CSASPQGLDTQYF. In nucleotides, the CDR3 is TGCAGTGCTAGTCCCCAGGGGTTAGATACGCAGTATTTT.

The chain couples TRBV3-1 to TRBJ1-2; maybe TRBD1 (6 bases). This CDR3 has 17 amino acids. Per germline, CDR1 LGHDT and CDR2 YNNKEL (reference sequence). The V end was cut by 0 bases, the J end by 4 bases, with 18 bases between. CDR3 sequence (DNA): TGTGCCAGCAGCCAAGATACGGCAGGGGACCAATTCTATGGCTACACCTTC. Amino acid sequence: CASSQDTAGDQFYGYTF.

This clonotype was seen at least ten times. The chain combines TRBV10-3 with TRBJ2-3; TRBD1 or TRBD2 may be the D gene (5 bases each). Germline V gene data show CDR1 as ENHRY and CDR2 as SYGVKD. V gave up 7 bases and J gave up 5 bases, with 13 bases separating them. This CDR3 comprises 13 residues. DNA for the CDR3: TGTGCCATCACCCGGGGCGGAGGAGATACGCAGTATTTT. Its translation: CAITRGGGDTQYF.